This TCR beta chain is from a study of graft-versus-host responses after intestinal transplantation. About the research overall: Each transplant was multivisceral, liver-intestinal, or isolated intestinal. Broader study findings: Levels of circulating GvH clones at their peak were associated with early post-transplant HvG declines. Marrow from the recipient contained GvH clones, some of which had appeared first in ileum or blood. In patients with graft-donor T cell macrochimerism, allograft graft-versus-host to host-versus-graft clonal ratios were high.

Looked up from germline, CDR1 is SNHLY and CDR2 is FYNNEI. The CDR3 has 12 amino acids. On this clone itself: As yet, its antigen is unknown.

TCRdb keeps only in-frame clones here, not all; method: immunoSEQ multiplex PCR. The table has 65,000 to 90,000 clones, roughly 90% seen once. This sequence joins TRBV2 and TRBJ2-1, with 8 bases aligning to TRBD2. The sequence was collected from a human donor who received an intestinal transplant. Material: unstimulated CD8+ T cells sorted from spleen or lymph node cells, obtained before intestinal transplant. CDR3 DNA sequence: TGTGCACTAGCGGAGTCCTACAATGAGCAGTTCTTC. This sequence encodes CALAESYNEQFF. Complete variable domain (other parts from reference TRBV2 and TRBJ2-1): EPEVTQTPSHQVTQMGQEVILRCVPISNHLYFYWYRQILGQKVEFLVSFYNNEISEKSEIFDDQFSVERPDGSNFTLKIRSTKLEDSAMYFCALAESYNEQFFGPGTRLTVL.